A selection of T cell receptor beta chains follows, all from one sample in a study of CD8+ T cells in alopecia areata. Clones were sequenced by immunoSEQ multiplex PCR, and TCRdb holds only the in-frame ones, with some missing. The table records around 270,000 clones, 58% of them present only once. The material was CD4+ T cells sorted from blood, obtained at week 24, from a patient treated with tofacitinib. The receptors shown here come from a human donor with alopecia areata. CDR3s include the opening cysteine and the closing phenylalanine or tryptophan. Each record gives: V gene, clone size, D gene, J gene, CDR3 DNA, CDR3 protein. A D gene is named only where the DNA matches it firmly. Rows give clone size only sometimes, using once, few, many, or a class for an expanded clone.

>TRBV11-2|.|.|TRBJ2-3
TGTGCCAGCAGCTTTGGGAAAGATACGCAGTATTTT
CASSFGKDTQYF
>TRBV2|.|TRBD1|TRBJ1-5
TGTGCCAGCAGCGTCCGACAGGGTCGGCAGCCCCAGCATTTT
CASSVRQGRQPQHF
>TRBV7-9|.|TRBD1|TRBJ1-5
TGTGCCAGCAGCTTAACAGGGGGCGAGGGAGGGCCCCAGCATTTT
CASSLTGGEGGPQHF
>TRBV30|.|TRBD1|TRBJ2-7
TGTGCCTGGAGTGGCCCCGGGACAGGCCCCTACGAGCAGTACTTC
CAWSGPGTGPYEQYF
>TRBV30|.|.|TRBJ1-5
TGTGCCTGGAGTGTACGAGCAAATCAGCCCCAGCATTTT
CAWSVRANQPQHF
>TRBV9|.|.|TRBJ2-3
TGTGCCAGCAGCGTAGGGGGGGCAGCGCCAGATACGCAGTATTTT
CASSVGGAAPDTQYF
>TRBV5-4|.|TRBD1|TRBJ1-4
TGTGCCAGCAGTTATCCTCGGGCGGCTCGACAGGGGCAACGACTGTTTTTT
CASSYPRAARQGQRLFF
>TRBV6-6|.|.|TRBJ1-1
TGTGCCAGCAGTTCGGAAGCCTGGAACACTGAAGCTTTCTTT
CASSSEAWNTEAFF
>TRBV25-1|.|.|TRBJ1-3
TGTGCCAGCAGTGAAGTAGGCTCCGGAGGAGGAAACACCATATATTTT
CASSEVGSGGGNTIYF
>TRBV9|.|TRBD1|TRBJ1-6
TGTGCCAGCAGCGTAGAACAGGGGGCCCGCTCCTATAATTCACCCCTCCACTTT
CASSVEQGARSYNSPLHF
>TRBV19|few|.|TRBJ1-2
TGTGCCAGTAGTTCGCGAGGTGGCAGGGGAGGTGGCTACACCTTC
CASSSRGGRGGGYTF
>TRBV4-2|.|.|TRBJ1-4
TGTGCCAGCAGCTTACAGGGACCAACTAATGAAAAACTGTTTTTT
CASSLQGPTNEKLFF
>TRBV5-6|.|.|TRBJ2-7
TGTGCCAGCAGCTTGCGAGCGGTCTACGAGCAGTACTTC
CASSLRAVYEQYF
>TRBV29-1|.|TRBD1|TRBJ2-5
TGCAGCGTCGGGACAGACCAAGAGACCCAGTACTTC
CSVGTDQETQYF
>TRBV5-1|.|.|TRBJ1-1
TGCGCCAGCAGAACAACAGGGAACACTGAAGCTTTCTTT
CASRTTGNTEAFF
>TRBV4-1|.|TRBD1|TRBJ1-6
TGCGCCAGCAGCCAGGACAGGGTGAATTCACCCCTCCACTTT
CASSQDRVNSPLHF